The entry below gives a single TCR beta chain sequence along with its context. Which antigen it targets is not known. Base qualities are not recorded, but no much larger clone differs from it by a single base. This entry comes from a study of T cell changes during pregnancy in multiple sclerosis (dated by TCRdb to about 2019). Broadly, across the study: In women with multiple sclerosis, the researchers looked at how the T cell repertoire shifted as pregnancy progressed.

Measured from the cysteine to the phenylalanine, the CDR3 is 14 residues long. Just CDR3 DNA is preserved here, 42 bases in frame from base 1. CDR1 SEHNR and CDR2 FQNEAQ are derived from the germline V gene (reference sequence). The junction shows trimming of 5 bases on V and 1 base on J, plus 9 bases between the germline ends. To prepare the library, the immunoSEQ multiplex PCR assay was applied. TCRdb obtained this table from immuneACCESS and retained in-frame rearrangements with V and J assigned. These tables miss some clones; where compared with another copy, unresolved V genes account for less than half of the shortfall, and the remainder is unexplained. The sample includes about 47,000 clones, with more than 85% observed a single time. The top ten constitute roughly 2.1% of the sample.

The sample in question was peripheral blood, obtained in the third trimester of pregnancy. The sequence is built from TRBV7-9 and TRBJ2-1; TRBD2 is a weak D gene call, 6 bases matching. The receptor comes from a female donor with multiple sclerosis, enrolled in a pregnancy study. The nucleotide sequence reads TGTGCCAGCAGCGGGGACTCGTCCTACAATGAGCAGTTCTTC. It translates to CASSGDSSYNEQFF.